The TCR beta chain described here comes from a study of T cell responses to AZD1222 COVID-19 vaccine. Repertoires were generated with immunoSEQ multiplex PCR, while TCRdb's copy carries only in-frame clones and drops some. The table shows some 140,000 clones, with roughly nine tenths occurring only once. Germline loops: CDR1 MDHEN, CDR2 SYDVKM. CDR3 size: 12 residues. V was shortened by 7 bases and J by 4 bases, with 11 bases between the two germline ends. This clone came up once. This receptor was obtained from an adult in good health. V gene TRBV28 combines with J gene TRBJ2-7; D is ambiguous. The material was peripheral blood, obtained on day 0 of AZD1222 vaccination. The CDR3 here is CASNRLGYEQYF. The CDR3 coding sequence is TGTGCCAGCAACCGCCTCGGATACGAGCAGTACTTC. The full variable domain, completed using reference TRBV28 and TRBJ2-7, is DVKVTQSSRYLVKRTGEKVFLECVQDMDHENMFWYRQDPGLGLRLIYFSYDVKMKEKGDIPEGYSVSREKKERFSLILESASTNQTSMYLCASNRLGYEQYFGPGTRLTVT.